This entry describes one T cell receptor beta chain. The data stem from a study of technical replicates of blood from four donors. Some clones are missing from TCRdb's copy, which holds only in-frame ones; the method was immunoSEQ multiplex PCR. There are 76,000 or so clones in the sample; approximately 86% occur only once, and 4.5% to 5.5% lies in the top ten. This CDR3 is 18 amino acids long. The V gene end was trimmed by 4 bases and the J gene end by 1 base; junction bases not matched to a gene: 12. Germline-derived CDR1 and CDR2 are LGHNA and YNFKEQ. The origin of this receptor is a human donor in good health. Some clones in this sample may be carry-over from other donors' samples. Sequencing was performed on PBMCs. The gene calls are TRBV4-2 and TRBJ2-7; TRBD2 aligns across 11 bases. The CDR3 DNA is TGTGCCAGCAGCCCCAAGGGACTAGCGGAGGCTGATTCCTACGAGCAGTACTTC. Translation gives CASSPKGLAEADSYEQYF.